The 27 T cell receptor beta chains reported below all come from one sample, sequenced in a study of CD8+ T cells in alopecia areata. Researchers sorted pooled cutaneous lymph node cells on the basis of CD4, CD8alpha, NKG2D, NKG2ACE and other markers. RNA was extracted and reverse transcribed into cDNA as the sequencing template. Repertoires were generated with immunoSEQ multiplex PCR, while TCRdb's copy carries only in-frame clones and drops some. The data show 270,000 or so clones, with none appearing a single time. The material sequenced was CD4+ T cells sorted from a lymph node. The receptor source for this set is a C3H/HeJ mouse with alopecia areata. The MHC haplotype of this mouse line is H2-k.

This clone was detected only a few times. The gene symbols are mouse symbols. The CDR3 is cut off 4 residues early in the read; its end comes from the germline J gene. V is TRBV19 and J is TRBJ2-7; 8 bases map to TRBD2. There are 15 residues in the CDR3. Per the germline V gene, CDR1 is FNHDT and CDR2 is SITEND (reference sequence). V lost 5 bases and J lost 0; bases outside the gene matches: 7. The sequenced part of the CDR3 DNA is TGTGCCAGCAGCGACTGGGGAAGGAGCTCCTAT. It encodes CASSDWGRSSY. The CDR3 in its entirety is CASSDWGRSSYEQYF.

This clone was seen only a few times. The genes are named according to mouse. The CDR3 extends 4 residues past the end of the read, so its final part is completed from the germline J gene. The J gene is TRBJ2-5, the V gene TRBV1; 9 nucleotides agree with TRBD2. CDR3 length: 16 amino acids. In germline, CDR1 is NSQYPW, CDR2 LRSPGD (reference sequence). The CDR3 loop reads CTCSAASGLGKDTQYF. The covered CDR3 bases are TGCACCTGCAGTGCAGCCTCGGGACTGGGTAAAGAC.

Remarks on this clone: This may stem from a read error, because a much larger clone lies one nucleotide away. Genes here carry mouse names. Other DNA sequences of this sample code for an identical CDR3. CDR3 bases read: TGTGCCAGCGGCCGGGACAATGCAAACTCC. It codes for CASGRDNANS. The entire CDR3 is CASGRDNANSDYTF. V is TRBV13-2 and J is TRBJ1-2, with a tentative D call TRBD1 (6 bases). The read is 4 residues too short to cover the CDR3 end, so that end is filled in from the germline J gene. Trimming removed 5 bases from V and 0 bases from J, with 11 bases in between. Germline CDR1 and CDR2: NNHNN and SYGAGS (reference sequence). The CDR3 consists of 14 residues.

This clone was counted a few times. Gene names and germline match the mouse. The read ends 4 residues before the CDR3 terminus; that terminus is restored from the germline J gene. This sample also contains other DNA sequences that code for the same CDR3. The rearrangement links TRBV19 to TRBJ1-2; D gene uncertain. The CDR3 extends over 13 amino acids. Trimming pared 2 bases from V and 1 base from J, leaving 6 bases between. Germline CDR1 FNHDT, CDR2 SITEND (reference sequence). The chain's CDR3 is CASSMSGNSDYTF. The covered CDR3 bases are TGTGCCAGCAGTATGTCAGGAAACTCC. Looking up the rest from reference TRBV19 and TRBJ1-2 gives the full variable domain: GGIITQTPKFLIGQEGQKLTLKCQQNFNHDTMYWYRQDSGKGLRLIYYSITENDLQKGDLSEGYDASREKKSSFSLTVTSAQKNEMAVFLCASSMSGNSDYTFGSGTRLLVI.

On this clone: Gene labels here are mouse ones. The CDR3 is cut off 4 residues early in the read; its end comes from the germline J gene. The J gene is TRBJ2-7, the V gene TRBV12-1; D is ambiguous. The CDR3 is 12 residues long. CDR1 is SGHSN and CDR2 is HYEKVE in the germline V gene. This CDR3 reads CASSLTVYEQYF. The sequenced CDR3 bases are TGTGCCAGCTCTCTCACAGTGTAT.

This clone was picked up a small number of times. Germline and genes here are mouse. The read falls 4 residues short of the CDR3 end, and the missing part is taken from the germline J gene. Different DNA sequences within this sample yield the same CDR3. This sequence joins TRBV13-2 and TRBJ2-7; D is unclear. The CDR3 loop spans 13 amino acids. Germline V gives CDR1 NNHNN, CDR2 SYGAGS (reference sequence). The CDR3 here is CASGDAGRYEQYF. CDR3 DNA, as far as it was read: TGTGCCAGCGGTGATGCAGGCAGATAT.

Comments on this clone: Gene names refer to mouse genes. This sample also contains other DNA sequences that code for the same CDR3. CDR3 amino acids: CAWSLGLGTNTGQLYF. The sequenced CDR3 bases are TGTGCCTGGAGTCTGGGACTGGGGACAAACACCGGG. J is TRBJ2-2 and V is TRBV31; 10 nucleotides agree with TRBD2. With the read ending 4 residues before the CDR3 end, the germline J gene is used to fill in that end. This CDR3 contains 16 residues. V shed 0 bases and J 0 bases; nucleotides not matched to a gene: 1. The germline CDR1 and CDR2 sequences are GKSSPN and SITVG.

In its sample, this clone was seen a few times. Genes and germline are mouse. Read coverage stops 3 residues before the CDR3 terminus; the germline J gene supplies the remainder. The chain is built from TRBV19 and TRBJ1-6, with 8 nucleotides matching TRBD1. TRBJ1-6 is an ORF, with its function uncertain. This CDR3 spans 14 amino acids. J gave up 7 bases and V 6 bases, and 6 bases lay outside the gene matches. Per the germline V gene, CDR1 is FNHDT and CDR2 is SITEND (reference sequence). The sequenced CDR3 bases are TGTGCCAGCACCGACAGGGGACAGAATTCGCCC. Protein product: CASTDRGQNSP. The whole CDR3 sequence reads CASTDRGQNSPLYF.

This clone was detected a few times. Mouse gene names and germline throughout. The CDR3 end falls 4 residues outside the read, so it is completed with the germline J gene. This sequence joins TRBV12-1 and TRBJ2-5, with a tentative D call TRBD1 (6 bases). The CDR3 extends over 17 amino acids. CDR1 is SGHSN and CDR2 is HYEKVE in the germline V gene. Trimming removed 0 bases at V and 2 bases at J, with 17 bases between. The CDR3 region is CASSLIPNREGQDTQYF. The DNA read from the CDR3 is TGTGCCAGCTCTCTCATCCCCAACAGGGAAGGCCAAGAC.

As regards this clone: The gene names here belong to mouse. The sequenced fragment ends 4 residues before the CDR3 boundary, so the rest is inferred from the germline J gene. Within the sample, other DNA sequences also encode this same CDR3. The V gene is TRBV19, the J gene TRBJ2-7; 11 nucleotides line up with TRBD2. Germline V gene lookup returns CDR1 FNHDT and CDR2 SITEND (reference sequence). The CDR3 runs to 14 residues. Trimming took 4 bases from V and 3 from J; bases not matched to a gene: 3. The CDR3 bases that were read are TGTGCCAGCAGTCGGACTGGGGGGAGCTAT. It specifies CASSRTGGSY. The full CDR3 is CASSRTGGSYEQYF.

A few counts support this clone. Genes and germline are mouse. Read sequence stops 4 residues before the CDR3 end, and the germline J gene provides the missing end. The chain combines TRBV17 with TRBJ2-4; 7 bases are shared with TRBD1. Germline CDR1 MNHDT, CDR2 YYDKIL. This CDR3 comprises 16 residues. J was trimmed by 0 bases and V by 2 bases; bases with no gene match: 5. CDR3 DNA (partial): TGTGCTAGCAGTAGACGGGACAGATCTAGTCAAAAC. Its translation is CASSRRDRSSQN. The full-length CDR3 reads as CASSRRDRSSQNTLYF.

This clone was seen only a few times. The germline and genes are mouse ones. The CDR3 extends 4 residues past the end of the read, so its final part is completed from the germline J gene. J is TRBJ2-3 and V is TRBV13-3; a weak D match, TRBD1 (5 bases). The V gene lost 3 bases and the J gene lost 1 base, with 12 bases spanning the gap. This CDR3 has 15 amino acids. The germline V gene encodes CDR1 NNHDY and CDR2 SYVADS. Here the CDR3 reads CASSVGRAGAETLYF. The CDR3 bases that were read are TGTGCCAGCAGTGTCGGCAGGGCCGGTGCAGAA.

This clone was picked up a small number of times. Gene names are mouse gene names. From the germline J gene comes the end of the CDR3, since the read stops 4 residues before it. This chain links TRBV1 with TRBJ2-5; D not resolved. Trimming removed 5 bases from V and 0 bases from J, with 9 bases in between. Germline-derived CDR1 and CDR2 are NSQYPW and LRSPGD (reference sequence). The CDR3 is 14 amino acids. The DNA read from the CDR3 is TGCACCTGCAGTATGACAATTAACCAAGAC. It is translated as CTCSMTINQD. The CDR3 in its entirety is CTCSMTINQDTQYF.

This clone was observed a handful of times. Here the gene names and germline are mouse. The observed sequence ends 4 residues before the CDR3 terminus, with the missing tail filled in from the germline J gene. J is TRBJ1-1 and V is TRBV13-1; the D gene is possibly TRBD1 (6 bases). CDR3 length: 13 amino acids. Per germline, CDR1 NSHNY and CDR2 SYGAGN. V dropped 3 bases and J dropped 4 bases, with 10 bases sitting between them. CDR3 DNA (partial): TGTGCCAGCAGTGCGTCAGGGGCCACA. Amino acid sequence: CASSASGAT. The CDR3 as a whole reads CASSASGATEVFF.

This clone was seen ten or more times. Germline and genes here are mouse. The CDR3 end falls 4 residues outside the read, so it is completed with the germline J gene. Distinct nucleotide sequences in the sample also encode this CDR3. The rearrangement links TRBV13-1 to TRBJ1-2; D possibly corresponds to TRBD1 (6 bases). The CDR3 has 13 amino acids. V was pared by 2 bases and J by 2 bases, with 7 bases between. In germline, CDR1 is NSHNY, CDR2 SYGAGN. Incomplete CDR3 DNA: TGTGCCAGCAGTGAAAGGGGGAACTCC. Its protein product is CASSERGNS. The entire CDR3 protein reads CASSERGNSDYTF.

This clone was seen only a few times. Gene names and germline match the mouse. Read coverage stops 3 residues before the CDR3 terminus; the germline J gene supplies the remainder. This sample includes further DNA sequences coding for the same CDR3. The chain joins TRBV13-1 to TRBJ1-6; 9 bases map to TRBD1. TRBJ1-6 is known as an ORF, though its function is uncertain. CDR3 length: 16 amino acids. Germline CDR1 NSHNY, CDR2 SYGAGN. V shed 1 base and J 7 bases; nucleotides not matched to a gene: 6. Here the CDR3 reads CASSDRQGGMNSPLYF. The sequenced CDR3 bases are TGTGCCAGCAGTGATCGACAGGGGGGTATGAATTCGCCC.

In the case of this clone: The listed genes are named as in mouse. Sequencing ends 4 residues short of the CDR3 end; the germline J gene provides the rest. The chain has TRBV14 and TRBJ2-1, with TRBD1 matching 8 bases. Germline V gene data show CDR1 as SGHDT and CDR2 as FRDEAV. Losses at the gene ends were 5 bases for V and 3 bases for J; bases not matched to a gene: 4. The CDR3 is made up of 14 amino acids. The sequenced part of the CDR3 DNA is TGTGCCAGCAGCCAACAGGGGGTCTATGCT. The encoded protein is CASSQQGVYA. The CDR3 in full is CASSQQGVYAEQFF.

A word on this clone: All gene names here are mouse names. The sequence runs out 4 residues before the end of the CDR3; the remainder is reconstructed from the germline J gene. Different DNA sequences within this sample yield the same CDR3. The V gene is TRBV13-3, the J gene TRBJ1-2, with TRBD1 identical over 8 bases. The CDR3 covers 14 residues. CDR1 and CDR2 (germline): NNHDY, SYVADS. Trimming cost V 5 bases and J 0 bases; bases outside gene matches: 3. CDR3 DNA (partial): TGTGCCAGCAGGTACAGGGGGGCAAACTCC. Translation gives CASRYRGANS. The complete CDR3 reads CASRYRGANSDYTF.

Points on this clone: Mouse gene names and germline throughout. The read comes to an end 4 residues before the CDR3 does, leaving the germline J gene to fill in the end. The same CDR3 also results from other DNA sequences found in this sample. This chain links TRBV5 with TRBJ2-2, with D uncertain. V lost 0 bases and J lost 1, with 9 bases in between. The germline gives CDR1 LGHNA, CDR2 YNLKQL (reference sequence). This CDR3 is built from 16 residues. The CDR3 is CASSQDRQKNTGQLYF. The sequenced part of the CDR3 DNA is TGTGCCAGCAGCCAAGACAGGCAGAAAAACACCGGG.

As for this clone: Gene names are mouse gene names. The read stops 4 residues short of the end of the CDR3; the missing end is completed from the germline J gene. V gene TRBV13-2 combines with J gene TRBJ2-5, with 7 bases that match TRBD2. The V and J ends lost 2 bases and 2 bases, in that order; junction bases with no gene match: 2. The CDR3 runs to 14 residues. Germline V gene data show CDR1 as NNHNN and CDR2 as SYGAGS (reference sequence). The DNA read from the CDR3 is TGTGCCAGCGGTGAAAACTGGGGCCAAGAC. Translation gives CASGENWGQD. Given in full, the CDR3 is CASGENWGQDTQYF.

Concerning this clone itself: Gene names and germline match the mouse. Read sequence stops 4 residues before the CDR3 end, and the germline J gene provides the missing end. V and J are TRBV13-1 and TRBJ2-7; TRBD2 matches 9 bases. The CDR3 extends over 14 amino acids. Germline values: CDR1 NSHNY, CDR2 SYGAGN. The DNA read from the CDR3 is TGTGCCAGCAGTCTTGGGGGGGCGAGGAAT. This gives the protein CASSLGGARN. The whole CDR3 protein is CASSLGGARNEQYF.

Concerning this clone itself: Gene names refer to mouse genes. The read ends 4 residues shy of where the CDR3 ends; the end is completed using the germline J gene. The V and J genes are TRBV1 and TRBJ2-5; 12 bases map to TRBD2. J lost 1 base, V lost 3 bases, and 2 bases had no gene match. The CDR3 is 16 amino acids. The germline V gene encodes CDR1 NSQYPW and CDR2 LRSPGD (reference sequence). The CDR3 reads CTCSAWTGGDQDTQYF. The sequenced part of the CDR3 DNA is TGCACCTGCAGTGCTTGGACTGGGGGGGACCAAGAC.

On this clone: The gene names given are mouse names. The read comes to an end 4 residues before the CDR3 does, leaving the germline J gene to fill in the end. Other nucleotide sequences from this sample produce the same CDR3. V is TRBV1 and J is TRBJ1-2, with 7 nucleotides matching TRBD1. V lost 4 bases to trimming and J lost 0 bases; unmatched junction nucleotides: 2. In germline, CDR1 is NSQYPW, CDR2 LRSPGD (reference sequence). The CDR3 is made up of 14 amino acids. The CDR3 DNA, read in part, is TGCACCTGCAGTGGACAGGGTGCAAACTCC. It is translated as CTCSGQGANS. The full CDR3 sequence reads CTCSGQGANSDYTF.

This clone was found a few times. One base away lies a much larger clone, so this may be a sequencing read error. Mouse gene names and germline throughout. The CDR3 goes on 4 residues after the read ends, and that part is filled in from the germline J gene. The gene calls are TRBV13-1 and TRBJ2-1; 8 nucleotides align to TRBD2. V shed 1 base and J 1 base; nucleotides not matched to a gene: 1. Germline V gene sequence: CDR1 NSHNY, CDR2 SYGAGN. This CDR3 spans 15 amino acids. The CDR3 DNA, read in part, is TGTGCCAGCAGTGATATGGGGGGGAACTATGCT. This codes for CASSDMGGNYA. The complete CDR3 sequence is CASSDMGGNYAEQFF.

The table lists this clone with a few counts. Each gene name is a mouse one. The read ends 4 residues shy of where the CDR3 ends; the end is completed using the germline J gene. The gene calls are TRBV5 and TRBJ2-7; TRBD2 aligns across 12 bases. CDR1 is LGHNA, CDR2 YNLKQL, per germline (reference sequence). The CDR3 runs to 15 residues. Incomplete CDR3 DNA: TGTGCCAGCAGCCAAAACCGGGACTGGGGGGAT. Its protein is CASSQNRDWGD. The full-length CDR3 reads as CASSQNRDWGDEQYF.

This clone was counted a few times. Gene and germline names: mouse. Read sequence stops 4 residues before the CDR3 end, and the germline J gene provides the missing end. The chain employs TRBV5 and TRBJ2-2; tentative D call: TRBD1 (5 bases). Germline V gene lookup returns CDR1 LGHNA and CDR2 YNLKQL (reference sequence). CDR3 length: 15 residues. Trimming removed 0 bases at V and 5 bases at J, with 10 bases between. The CDR3 sequence is CASSQDAGLTGQLYF. Partial CDR3 DNA: TGTGCCAGCAGCCAAGATGCAGGGTTGACCGGG.

A remark on this clone: Gene names are mouse gene names. The CDR3 goes on 4 residues after the read ends, and that part is filled in from the germline J gene. The rearrangement uses TRBV19 and TRBJ2-1; 9 nucleotides align to TRBD1. Germline V gives CDR1 FNHDT, CDR2 SITEND (reference sequence). V shed 4 bases, J shed 6 bases, and the junction held 2 bases outside the gene matches. This CDR3 is built from 13 residues. The CDR3: CASSEDRGAEQFF. The DNA read from the CDR3 is TGTGCCAGCAGTGAGGACAGGGGTGCT.